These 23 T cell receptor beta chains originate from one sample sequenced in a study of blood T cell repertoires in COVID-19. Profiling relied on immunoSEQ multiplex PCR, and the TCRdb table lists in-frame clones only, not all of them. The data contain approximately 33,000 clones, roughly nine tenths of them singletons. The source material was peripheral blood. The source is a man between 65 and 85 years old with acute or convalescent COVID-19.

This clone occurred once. The CDR3 is CASSSPRGNTGELFF. The CDR3 region has the DNA TGTGCCAGCAGCTCTCCCAGAGGAAACACCGGGGAGCTGTTTTTT. This chain links TRBV7-2 with TRBJ2-2; no definite D call. V was pared by 4 bases and J by 2 bases, with 11 bases between. From germline, CDR1 is SGHTA and CDR2 FQGNSA. CDR3 length: 15 residues.

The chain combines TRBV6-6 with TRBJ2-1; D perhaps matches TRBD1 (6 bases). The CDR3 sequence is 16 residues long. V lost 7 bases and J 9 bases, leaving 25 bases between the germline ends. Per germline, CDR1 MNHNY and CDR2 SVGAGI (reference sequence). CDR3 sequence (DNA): TGTGCCAGCACCCCCCTCGTGGGGGCGCGCTGGTCTGAGCAGTTCTTC. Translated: CASTPLVGARWSEQFF.

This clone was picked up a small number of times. The CDR3, as DNA: TGTGCCAGCAGCTTAGGACAGGCTAAGAACACTGAAGCTTTCTTT. This sequence encodes CASSLGQAKNTEAFF. The chain has TRBV11-1 and TRBJ1-1; tentative D call: TRBD1 (6 bases). CDR1 is SGHAT and CDR2 is FQDESV in the germline V gene (reference sequence). The CDR3 sequence is 15 residues long. Trimming pared 1 base from V and 1 base from J, leaving 10 bases between.

The CDR3 region is CASSFAGSNQPQHF. In DNA form, the CDR3 reads TGTGCCAGCAGTTTTGCAGGGAGCAATCAGCCCCAGCATTTT. The rearrangement links TRBV27 to TRBJ1-5, with D possibly being TRBD1 (5 bases). Trimming took 3 bases from V and 1 from J, leaving 7 bases between them. The CDR3 runs 14 residues. Germline V CDR1 and CDR2: MNHEY, SMNVEV (reference sequence).

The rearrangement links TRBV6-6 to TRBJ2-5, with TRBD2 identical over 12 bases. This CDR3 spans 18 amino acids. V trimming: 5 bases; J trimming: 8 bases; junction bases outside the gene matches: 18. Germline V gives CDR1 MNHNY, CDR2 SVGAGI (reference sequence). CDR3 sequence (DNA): TGTGCCAGCAGTCGACAAGGGACTAGCGGGTCCTTGGGCGGAACCCAGTACTTC. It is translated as CASSRQGTSGSLGGTQYF.

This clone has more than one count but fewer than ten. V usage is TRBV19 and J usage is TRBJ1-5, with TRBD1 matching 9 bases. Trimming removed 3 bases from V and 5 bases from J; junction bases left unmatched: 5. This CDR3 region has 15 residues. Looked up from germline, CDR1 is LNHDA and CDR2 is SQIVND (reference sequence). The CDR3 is CASSIFRTGDQPQHF. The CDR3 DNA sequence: TGTGCCAGTAGTATTTTTAGGACAGGGGATCAGCCCCAGCATTTT.

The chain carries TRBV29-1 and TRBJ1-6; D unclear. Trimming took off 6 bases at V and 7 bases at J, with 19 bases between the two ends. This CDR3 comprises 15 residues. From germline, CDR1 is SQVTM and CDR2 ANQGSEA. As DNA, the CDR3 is TGCAGCGTAGTACTTTCCGCTAACCCCAATTCACCCCTCCACTTT. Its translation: CSVVLSANPNSPLHF.

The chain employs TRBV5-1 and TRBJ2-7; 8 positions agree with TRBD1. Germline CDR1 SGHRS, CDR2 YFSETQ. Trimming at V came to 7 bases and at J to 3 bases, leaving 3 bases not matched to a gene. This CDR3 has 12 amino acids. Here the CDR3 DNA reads TGCGCCAGCGGGGACAGGATCTACGAGCAGTACTTC. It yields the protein CASGDRIYEQYF.

This CDR3 is CASRSRAQGFGTSRDEQYF. DNA for the CDR3: TGTGCCAGCAGGTCTAGGGCACAGGGGTTCGGTACGTCTAGAGACGAGCAGTACTTC. V usage is TRBV27 and J usage is TRBJ2-7, with TRBD1 matching over 7 bases. V was pared by 6 bases and J by 5 bases, with 25 bases of the junction left unmatched. This CDR3 contains 19 residues. Germline V gene sequence: CDR1 MNHEY, CDR2 SMNVEV (reference sequence).

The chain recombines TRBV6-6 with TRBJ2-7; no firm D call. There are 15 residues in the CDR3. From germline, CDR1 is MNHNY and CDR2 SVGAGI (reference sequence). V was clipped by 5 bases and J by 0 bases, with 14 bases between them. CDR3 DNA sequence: TGTGCCAGCAGTCCCTCCCACGCAGGCTCCTACGAGCAGTACTTC. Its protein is CASSPSHAGSYEQYF.

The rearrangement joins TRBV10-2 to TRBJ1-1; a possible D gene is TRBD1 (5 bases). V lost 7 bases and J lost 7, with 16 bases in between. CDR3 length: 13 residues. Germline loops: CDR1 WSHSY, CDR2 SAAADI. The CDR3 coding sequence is TGCGCCAGCACTATTAACAGGTACTATGAAGCTTTCTTT. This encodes CASTINRYYEAFF.

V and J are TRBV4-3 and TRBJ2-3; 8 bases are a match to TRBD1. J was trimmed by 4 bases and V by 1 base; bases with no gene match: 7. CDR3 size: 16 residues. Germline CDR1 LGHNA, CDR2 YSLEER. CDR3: CASSQAGQGMADTQYF. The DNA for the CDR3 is TGCGCCAGCAGCCAAGCAGGACAGGGAATGGCAGATACGCAGTATTTT.

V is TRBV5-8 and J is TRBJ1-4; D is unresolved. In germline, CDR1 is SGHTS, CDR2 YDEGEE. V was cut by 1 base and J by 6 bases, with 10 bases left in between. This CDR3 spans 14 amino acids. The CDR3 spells CASSLRFADEKLFF. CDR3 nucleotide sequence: TGTGCCAGCAGCTTGCGTTTCGCAGATGAAAAACTGTTTTTT.

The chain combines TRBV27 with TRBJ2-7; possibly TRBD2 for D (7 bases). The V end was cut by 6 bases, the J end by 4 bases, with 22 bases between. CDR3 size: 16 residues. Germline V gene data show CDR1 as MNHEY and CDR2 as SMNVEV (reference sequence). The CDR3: CASRRGGAVGYYEQYF. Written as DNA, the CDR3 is TGTGCCAGCAGGAGGGGGGGAGCAGTGGGATATTACGAGCAGTACTTC.

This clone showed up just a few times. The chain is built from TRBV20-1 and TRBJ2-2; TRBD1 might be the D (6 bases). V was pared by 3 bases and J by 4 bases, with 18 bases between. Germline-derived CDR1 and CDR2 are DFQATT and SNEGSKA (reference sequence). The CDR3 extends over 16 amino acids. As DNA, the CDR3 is TGCAGTGCTAGTCGAGACGGCAGGGGAAGCACCGGGGAGCTGTTTTTT. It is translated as CSASRDGRGSTGELFF.

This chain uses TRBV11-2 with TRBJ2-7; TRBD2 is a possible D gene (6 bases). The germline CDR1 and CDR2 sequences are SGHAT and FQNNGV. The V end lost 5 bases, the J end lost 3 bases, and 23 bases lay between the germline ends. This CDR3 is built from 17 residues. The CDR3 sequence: CASSPILSTRWGYEQYF. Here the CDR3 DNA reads TGTGCCAGCAGCCCGATACTGTCGACTAGGTGGGGCTACGAGCAGTACTTC.

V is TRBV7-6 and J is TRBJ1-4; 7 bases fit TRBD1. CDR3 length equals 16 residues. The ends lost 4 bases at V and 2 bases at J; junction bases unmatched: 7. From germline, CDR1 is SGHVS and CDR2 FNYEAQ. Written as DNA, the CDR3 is TGTGCCAGCAGCTCAACGCCGGGACAGACTAATGAAAAACTGTTTTTT. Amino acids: CASSSTPGQTNEKLFF.

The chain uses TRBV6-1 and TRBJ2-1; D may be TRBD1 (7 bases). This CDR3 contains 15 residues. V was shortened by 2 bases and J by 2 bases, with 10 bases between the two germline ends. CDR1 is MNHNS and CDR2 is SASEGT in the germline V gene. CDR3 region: CASSEQGGAYNEQFF. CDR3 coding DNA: TGTGCCAGCAGTGAACAGGGGGGAGCCTACAATGAGCAGTTCTTC.

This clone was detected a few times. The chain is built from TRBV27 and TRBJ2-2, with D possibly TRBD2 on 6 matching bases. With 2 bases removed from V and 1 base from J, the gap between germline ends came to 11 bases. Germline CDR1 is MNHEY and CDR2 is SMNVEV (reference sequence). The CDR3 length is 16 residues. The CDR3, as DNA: TGTGCCAGCAGTTTAGCGGCGGGATGGAACACCGGGGAGCTGTTTTTT. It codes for CASSLAAGWNTGELFF.

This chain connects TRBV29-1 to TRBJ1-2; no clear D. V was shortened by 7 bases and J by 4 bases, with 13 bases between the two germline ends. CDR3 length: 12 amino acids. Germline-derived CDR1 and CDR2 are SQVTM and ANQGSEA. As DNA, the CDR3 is TGCAGCGCCACTCACACTAGCTATGGCTACACCTTC. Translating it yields CSATHTSYGYTF.

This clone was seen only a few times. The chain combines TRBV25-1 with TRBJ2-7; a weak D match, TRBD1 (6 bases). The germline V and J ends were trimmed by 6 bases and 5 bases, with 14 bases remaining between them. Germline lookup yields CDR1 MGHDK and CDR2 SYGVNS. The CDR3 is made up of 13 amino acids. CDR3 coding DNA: TGTGCCAGCAGCGTCCAGGGGTCCCACGAGCAGTACTTC. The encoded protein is CASSVQGSHEQYF.

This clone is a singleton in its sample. Here the CDR3 reads CASSRTDSYEQYF. CDR3 DNA: TGTGCCAGCAGCCGGACTGACTCCTACGAGCAGTACTTC. V and J are TRBV14 and TRBJ2-7; D is possibly TRBD2 (5 bases). Trimming cost V 4 bases and J 0 bases, with 7 bases left between them. The CDR3 covers 13 residues. The germline CDR1 and CDR2 sequences are SGHDN and FVKESK.

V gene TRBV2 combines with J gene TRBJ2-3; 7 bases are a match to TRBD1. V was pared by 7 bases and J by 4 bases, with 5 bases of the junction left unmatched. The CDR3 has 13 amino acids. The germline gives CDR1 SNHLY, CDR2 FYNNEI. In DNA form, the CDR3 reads TGTGCCAGCACGACAGGGTACGCAGATACGCAGTATTTT. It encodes CASTTGYADTQYF.